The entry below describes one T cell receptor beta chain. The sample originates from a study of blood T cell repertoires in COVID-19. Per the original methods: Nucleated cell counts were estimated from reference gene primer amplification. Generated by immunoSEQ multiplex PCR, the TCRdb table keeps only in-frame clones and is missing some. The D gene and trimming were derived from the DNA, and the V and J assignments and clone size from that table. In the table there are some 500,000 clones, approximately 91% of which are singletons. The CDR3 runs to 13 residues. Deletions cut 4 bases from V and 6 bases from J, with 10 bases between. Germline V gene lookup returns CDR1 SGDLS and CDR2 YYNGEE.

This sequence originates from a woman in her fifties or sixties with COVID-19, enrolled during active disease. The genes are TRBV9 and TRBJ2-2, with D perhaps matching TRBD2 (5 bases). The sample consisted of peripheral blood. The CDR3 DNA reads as TGTGCCAGCAGCCTAAGAGGGCCCGGGGAGCTGTTTTTT. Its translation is CASSLRGPGELFF.